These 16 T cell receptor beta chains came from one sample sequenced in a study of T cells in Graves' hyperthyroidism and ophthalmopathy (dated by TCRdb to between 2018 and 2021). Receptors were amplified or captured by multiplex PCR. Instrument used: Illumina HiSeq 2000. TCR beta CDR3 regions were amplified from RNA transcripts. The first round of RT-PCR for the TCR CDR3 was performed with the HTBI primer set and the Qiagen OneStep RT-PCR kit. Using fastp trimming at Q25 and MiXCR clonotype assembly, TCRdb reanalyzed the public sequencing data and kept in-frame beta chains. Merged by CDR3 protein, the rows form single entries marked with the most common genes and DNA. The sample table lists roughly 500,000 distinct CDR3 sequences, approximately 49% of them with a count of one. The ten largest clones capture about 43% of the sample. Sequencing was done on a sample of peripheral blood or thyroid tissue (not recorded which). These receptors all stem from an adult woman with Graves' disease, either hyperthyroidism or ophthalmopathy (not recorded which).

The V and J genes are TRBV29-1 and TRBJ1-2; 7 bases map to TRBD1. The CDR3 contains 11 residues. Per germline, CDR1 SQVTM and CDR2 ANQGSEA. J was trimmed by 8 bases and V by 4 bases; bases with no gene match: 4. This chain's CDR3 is CSVALTGGYTF. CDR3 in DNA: TGCAGCGTTGCCCTGACAGGGGGCTACACCTTC.

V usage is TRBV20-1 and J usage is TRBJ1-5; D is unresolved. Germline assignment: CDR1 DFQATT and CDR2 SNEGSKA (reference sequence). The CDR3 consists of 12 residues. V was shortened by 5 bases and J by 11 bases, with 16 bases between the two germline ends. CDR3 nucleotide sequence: TGCAGTGCTCATACGGGAGCAGAGACCCAGCATTTT. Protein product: CSAHTGAETQHF.

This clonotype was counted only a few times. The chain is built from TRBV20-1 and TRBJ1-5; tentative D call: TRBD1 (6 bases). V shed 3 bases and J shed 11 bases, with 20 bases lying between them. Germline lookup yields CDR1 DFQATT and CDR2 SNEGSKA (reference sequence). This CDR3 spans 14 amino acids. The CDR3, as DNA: TGCAGTGCTAGTCAGGGGCGGGTAGTGAAGACCCAGCATTTT. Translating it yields CSASQGRVVKTQHF.

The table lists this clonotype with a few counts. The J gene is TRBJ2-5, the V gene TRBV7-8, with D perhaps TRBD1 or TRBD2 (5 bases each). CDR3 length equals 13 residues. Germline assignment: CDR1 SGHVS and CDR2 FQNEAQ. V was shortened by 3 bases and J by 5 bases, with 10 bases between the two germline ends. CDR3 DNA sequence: TGTGCCAGCAGCTTTCTCGGGGCGGAGACCCAGTACTTC. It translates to CASSFLGAETQYF.

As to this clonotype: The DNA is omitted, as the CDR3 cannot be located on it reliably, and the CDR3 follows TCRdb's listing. The CDR3: CASIYLCSVEGGEFYEQYF. This chain joins TRBV25-1 and TRBJ2-7; the table calls TRBD1, which could not be checked here. The CDR3 totals 19 residues, both ends included. CDR1 is MGHDK, CDR2 SYGVNS, per germline.

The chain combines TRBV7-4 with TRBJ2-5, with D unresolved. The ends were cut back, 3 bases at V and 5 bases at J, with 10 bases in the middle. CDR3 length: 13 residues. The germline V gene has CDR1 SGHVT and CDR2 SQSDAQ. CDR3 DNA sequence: TGTGCCAGCAGCTTGTGGGTCGGGGAGACCCAGTACTTC. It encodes CASSLWVGETQYF.

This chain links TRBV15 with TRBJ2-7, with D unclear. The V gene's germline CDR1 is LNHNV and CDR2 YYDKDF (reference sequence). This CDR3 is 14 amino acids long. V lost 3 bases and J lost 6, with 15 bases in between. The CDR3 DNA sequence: TGTGCCACCAGCAGGGGTAGGCTGAGAGGCGAGCAGTACTTC. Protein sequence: CATSRGRLRGEQYF.

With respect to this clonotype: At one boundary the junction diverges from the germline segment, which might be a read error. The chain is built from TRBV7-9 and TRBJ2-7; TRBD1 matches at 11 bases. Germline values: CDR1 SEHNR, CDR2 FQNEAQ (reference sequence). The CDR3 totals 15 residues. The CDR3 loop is CASSHRDRGSFEQYF. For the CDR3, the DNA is TGTGCCAGCAGCCACCGGGACAGGGGGTCCTTCGAGCAGTACTTC.

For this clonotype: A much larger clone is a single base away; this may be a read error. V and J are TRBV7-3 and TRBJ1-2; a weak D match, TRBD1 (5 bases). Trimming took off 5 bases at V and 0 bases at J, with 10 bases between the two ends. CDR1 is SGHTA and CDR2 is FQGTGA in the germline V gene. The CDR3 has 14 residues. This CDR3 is CASSETDTNYGYTF. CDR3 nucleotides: TGTGCCAGCAGCGAGACAGACACTAACTATGGCTACACCTTC. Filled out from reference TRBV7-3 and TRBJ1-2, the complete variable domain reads GAGVSQTPSNKVTEKGKYVELRCDPISGHTALYWYRQSLGQGPEFLIYFQGTGAADDSGLPNDRFFAVRPEGSVSTLKIQRTERGDSAVYLCASSETDTNYGYTFGSGTRLTVV.

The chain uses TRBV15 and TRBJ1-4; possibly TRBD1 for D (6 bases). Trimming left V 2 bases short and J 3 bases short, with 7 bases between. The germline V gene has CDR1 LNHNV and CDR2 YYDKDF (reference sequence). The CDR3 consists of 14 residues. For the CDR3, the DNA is TGTGCCACCAGCAGACAGGGGTCTAATGAAAAACTGTTTTTT. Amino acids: CATSRQGSNEKLFF.

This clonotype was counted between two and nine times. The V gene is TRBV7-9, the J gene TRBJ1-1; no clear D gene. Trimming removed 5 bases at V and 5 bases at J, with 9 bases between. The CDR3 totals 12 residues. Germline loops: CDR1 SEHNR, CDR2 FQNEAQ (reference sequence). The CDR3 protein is CASSPTRTEAFF. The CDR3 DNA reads TGTGCCAGCAGCCCTACAAGGACTGAAGCTTTCTTT.

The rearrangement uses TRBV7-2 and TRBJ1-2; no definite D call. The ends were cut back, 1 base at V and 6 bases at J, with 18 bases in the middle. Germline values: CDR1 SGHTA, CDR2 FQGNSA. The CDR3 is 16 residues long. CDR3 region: CASSLDVGRPANGYTF. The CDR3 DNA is TGTGCCAGCAGCTTAGATGTAGGGAGGCCCGCGAATGGCTACACCTTC.

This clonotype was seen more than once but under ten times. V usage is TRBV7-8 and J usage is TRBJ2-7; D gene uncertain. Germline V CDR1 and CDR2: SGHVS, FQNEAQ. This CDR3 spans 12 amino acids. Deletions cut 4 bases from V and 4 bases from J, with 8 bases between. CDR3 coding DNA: TGTGCCAGCAGCTCATGGATGTACGAGCAGTACTTC. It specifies CASSSWMYEQYF.

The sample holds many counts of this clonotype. CDR3 residues: CASSPWTGNEKLFF. DNA for the CDR3: TGTGCCAGCAGCCCATGGACAGGGAACGAAAAACTGTTTTTT. The chain employs TRBV7-2 and TRBJ1-4, with 8 bases identical to TRBD1. This CDR3 comprises 14 residues. After removal of 5 bases from V and 8 bases from J, the junction contained 7 bases not matched to a gene. From germline, CDR1 is SGHTA and CDR2 FQGNSA.

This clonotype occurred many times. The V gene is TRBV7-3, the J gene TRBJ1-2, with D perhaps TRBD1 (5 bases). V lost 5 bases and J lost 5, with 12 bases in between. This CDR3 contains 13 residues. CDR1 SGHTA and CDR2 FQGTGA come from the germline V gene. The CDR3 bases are TGTGCCAGCAGCCCGGGACGGCAATATGGCTACACCTTC. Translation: CASSPGRQYGYTF.

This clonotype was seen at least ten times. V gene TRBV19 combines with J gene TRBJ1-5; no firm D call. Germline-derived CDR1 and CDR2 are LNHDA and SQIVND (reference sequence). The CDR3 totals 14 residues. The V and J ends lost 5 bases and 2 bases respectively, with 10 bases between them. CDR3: CASSSIGGNQPQHF. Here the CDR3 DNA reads TGTGCCAGTAGTTCAATAGGAGGCAATCAGCCCCAGCATTTT.